This T cell receptor beta chain came from a study of liver allograft versus peripheral blood T cells. Study information: Comparing T cell receptor repertoires in transplanted livers with those in recipients' peripheral blood was part of the design. Study-wide results and caveats: T cell receptor repertoires inside liver allografts reportedly differed from those in peripheral blood.

In TCRdb, the reads were re-called with MiXCR into one record per CDR3 protein. Altogether approximately 2,000 distinct CDR3 sequences are present, 14% to 15% being singletons, with the ten largest covering 6% to 8.5%. By its share, this clonotype is medium-sized. The antigen is not known. The germline V gene encodes CDR1 DFQATT and CDR2 SNEGSKA (reference sequence). CDR3 length equals 14 residues. V shed 6 bases and J 9 bases; nucleotides not matched to a gene: 10. The sequence came from a human patient who had a liver transplant. Some T cells may trace back to the graft donor. The chain employs TRBV20-1 and TRBJ2-1, with 11 bases matching TRBD2. CDR3 in amino acids: CSAPGTSGRSEQFF. For the CDR3, the DNA is TGCAGTGCCCCCGGGACTAGCGGTAGGAGTGAGCAGTTCTTC.